These 14 T cell receptor beta chains originate from one sample sequenced in a study of blood T cell repertoires in COVID-19. Profiled with immunoSEQ multiplex PCR; TCRdb holds only in-frame clones, not every one. This sample has over 100,000 clones, with approximately 83% found just once. Sequencing was performed on peripheral blood. The receptor source for this set is a woman in her seventies with acute or convalescent COVID-19.

J is TRBJ1-5 and V is TRBV15; D may be TRBD1 (6 bases). The V and J ends lost 3 bases and 2 bases respectively, with 8 bases between them. The CDR3 runs to 14 residues. Germline V gives CDR1 LNHNV, CDR2 YYDKDF (reference sequence). The CDR3 bases are TGTGCCACCAGCAGTGACAGGCGCAATCAGCCCCAGCATTTT. This codes for CATSSDRRNQPQHF. The whole variable domain, remainder taken from reference TRBV15 and TRBJ1-5, is DAMVIQNPRYQVTQFGKPVTLSCSQTLNHNVMYWYQQKSSQAPKLLFHYYDKDFNNEADTPDNFQSRRPNTSFCFLDIRSPGLGDTAMYLCATSSDRRNQPQHFGDGTRLSIL.

The chain couples TRBV9 to TRBJ2-2; unclear D gene. Germline CDR1 SGDLS, CDR2 YYNGEE. This CDR3 is built from 15 residues. Between the trimmed V and J ends, which lost 0 bases and 4 bases, there was a span of 10 bases. CDR3 DNA: TGTGCCAGCAGCGTAGGACGGCGAGGCACCGGGGAGCTGTTTTTT. It specifies CASSVGRRGTGELFF. The full variable domain, its missing parts supplied by reference TRBV9 and TRBJ2-2, is DSGVTQTPKHLITATGQRVTLRCSPRSGDLSVYWYQQSLDQGLQFLIQYYNGEERAKGNILERFSAQQFPDLHSELNLSSLELGDSALYFCASSVGRRGTGELFFGEGSRLTVL.

This chain uses TRBV18 with TRBJ2-7, with 10 bases identical to TRBD1. The CDR3 extends over 14 amino acids. From germline, CDR1 is KGHSH and CDR2 LQKENI. V was pared by 5 bases and J by 3 bases, with 4 bases of the junction left unmatched. CDR3 in amino acids: CASSLGQGVYEQYF. The CDR3 DNA is TGTGCCAGCTCATTAGGACAGGGGGTCTACGAGCAGTACTTC. The full variable domain, rest sourced from reference TRBV18 and TRBJ2-7, is NAGVMQNPRHLVRRRGQEARLRCSPMKGHSHVYWYRQLPEEGLKFMVYLQKENIIDESGMPKERFSAEFPKEGPSILRIQQVVRGDSAAYFCASSLGQGVYEQYFGPGTRLTVT.

This clone has more than one count but fewer than ten. The chain has TRBV27 and TRBJ2-1; 7 positions match TRBD2. Germline loops: CDR1 MNHEY, CDR2 SMNVEV (reference sequence). This CDR3 is 17 amino acids long. The J segment lost 5 bases and the V segment lost 4 bases, leaving 14 bases of the junction unmatched. CDR3 coding DNA: TGTGCCAGCAGTTCCAATAAGATGGCGGGAGCCCACAATGAGCAGTTCTTC. Translation gives CASSSNKMAGAHNEQFF.

The chain links TRBV5-5 to TRBJ2-3, with a possible D match to TRBD2 (6 bases). Per the germline V gene, CDR1 is SGHKS and CDR2 is YYEKEE (reference sequence). The length of the CDR3 is 20 residues. The V gene lost 0 bases and the J gene lost 2 bases, with 25 bases spanning the gap. CDR3 loop: CASSLEGIRRGGTATDTQYF. The CDR3 region has the DNA TGTGCCAGCAGCTTGGAAGGGATTAGACGTGGCGGGACCGCCACAGATACGCAGTATTTT.

V and J are TRBV6-5 and TRBJ1-2; 8 positions match TRBD1. The CDR3 is 14 amino acids. J lost 2 bases, V lost 7 bases, and 6 bases had no gene match. CDR1 is MNHEY, CDR2 SVGAGI, per germline. The chain's CDR3 is CASTRDRTNYGYTF. CDR3 DNA sequence: TGTGCCAGCACGCGGGACAGGACCAACTATGGCTACACCTTC.

This rearrangement joins TRBV2 to TRBJ2-7; 7 bases map to TRBD1. CDR3 length: 15 residues. Trimming removed 6 bases from V and 2 bases from J; junction bases left unmatched: 10. The germline CDR1 and CDR2 sequences are SNHLY and FYNNEI. This CDR3 reads CASRVLRTGAYEQYF. CDR3 bases: TGTGCCAGCAGGGTATTGCGTACAGGGGCCTACGAGCAGTACTTC.

CDR3 residues: CASSIVTGVTEAFF. CDR3 sequence (DNA): TGTGCCAGTAGTATTGTGACAGGGGTTACTGAAGCTTTCTTT. The genes are TRBV19 and TRBJ1-1, with 8 bases matching TRBD1. The V gene's germline CDR1 is LNHDA and CDR2 SQIVND (reference sequence). The CDR3 loop spans 14 amino acids. The J segment lost 5 bases and the V segment lost 3 bases, leaving 5 bases of the junction unmatched. The whole variable domain, filled in from reference TRBV19 and TRBJ1-1, reads DGGITQSPKYLFRKEGQNVTLSCEQNLNHDAMYWYRQDPGQGLRLIYYSQIVNDFQKGDIAEGYSVSREKKESFPLTVTSAQKNPTAFYLCASSIVTGVTEAFFGQGTRLTVV.

This chain uses TRBV9 with TRBJ2-7, with a possible D match to TRBD2 (7 bases). Between the trimmed V and J ends, which lost 1 base and 4 bases, there was a span of 12 bases. CDR1 SGDLS and CDR2 YYNGEE come from the germline V gene. The CDR3 sequence is 14 residues long. CDR3 sequence (DNA): TGTGCCAGCAGCGTATTTGAGGGGGGGTACGAGCAGTACTTC. This encodes CASSVFEGGYEQYF. Drawing the rest from reference TRBV9 and TRBJ2-7, the complete variable domain is DSGVTQTPKHLITATGQRVTLRCSPRSGDLSVYWYQQSLDQGLQFLIQYYNGEERAKGNILERFSAQQFPDLHSELNLSSLELGDSALYFCASSVFEGGYEQYFGPGTRLTVT.

V is TRBV25-1 and J is TRBJ1-6; D may be TRBD1 (5 bases). This CDR3 comprises 14 residues. Trimming removed 6 bases from V and 2 bases from J, with 8 bases in between. CDR1 MGHDK and CDR2 SYGVNS come from the germline V gene. CDR3 region: CASRQDTYNSPLHF. As DNA, the CDR3 is TGTGCCAGCAGGCAGGACACCTATAATTCACCCCTCCACTTT. The full variable domain, completed using reference TRBV25-1 and TRBJ1-6, is EADIYQTPRYLVIGTGKKITLECSQTMGHDKMYWYQQDPGMELHLIHYSYGVNSTEKGDLSSESTVSRIRTEHFPLTLESARPSHTSQYLCASRQDTYNSPLHFGNGTRLTVT.

This clone was picked up a small number of times. The gene calls are TRBV5-1 and TRBJ2-1; D unresolved. CDR1 is SGHRS, CDR2 YFSETQ, per germline. The CDR3 totals 17 residues. Trimming removed 4 bases from V and 0 bases from J, with 17 bases in between. DNA of the CDR3: TGCGCCAGCAGCCCCCTCCAACTGCCGAGCTCCTACAATGAGCAGTTCTTC. This encodes CASSPLQLPSSYNEQFF.

The chain is built from TRBV3-1 (or the pseudogene TRBV3-2) and TRBJ2-5; unclear D gene. Germline CDR1 and CDR2: LGHDT and YNNKEL (reference sequence). Trimming removed 1 base at V and 4 bases at J, with 7 bases between. This CDR3 contains 13 residues. CDR3 in DNA: TGTGCCAGCAGCCAAGGGCCCCGAGAGACCCAGTACTTC. Its translation is CASSQGPRETQYF.

Only one count was recorded for this clone. The chain combines TRBV6-6 with TRBJ1-2; D gene ambiguous. CDR3 length: 15 residues. Germline CDR1 is MNHNY and CDR2 is SVGAGI (reference sequence). The V end lost 6 bases, the J end lost 5 bases, and 19 bases lay between the germline ends. The CDR3 sequence: CASSQAGSNLYGYTF. The CDR3 DNA reads as TGTGCCAGCAGCCAAGCCGGGTCGAACCTATATGGCTACACCTTC.

The chain links TRBV25-1 to TRBJ1-1; tentative D call: TRBD1 (6 bases). CDR1 is MGHDK and CDR2 is SYGVNS in the germline V gene. The CDR3 runs 14 residues. V shed 3 bases and J shed 6 bases, with 14 bases lying between them. CDR3 nucleotide sequence: TGTGCCAGCAGTGATTGGACAGTCAACGCTGAAGCTTTCTTT. It translates to CASSDWTVNAEAFF.